Presented here are 12 T cell receptor beta chains from one specimen sequenced in a study of OX40 agonist ivuxolimab in advanced cancers. Measured with immunoSEQ multiplex PCR; TCRdb has only the in-frame clones, and not every one. Of 60,000 to 85,000 clones listed, around 93% are singletons. The sample here was CD4+ or CD8+ T cells sorted from blood, taken in a trial of the OX40 agonist ivuxolimab. These receptors came from an adult with an advanced solid tumor such as melanoma, head and neck, liver or kidney cancer.

This clone was detected a few times. The CDR3 nucleotides are TGTGCCAGCAGATACGGGACAGGGGGAACAAACACCATATATTTT. Translated: CASRYGTGGTNTIYF. The gene calls are TRBV11-3 and TRBJ1-3; 11 positions agree with TRBD1. The CDR3 spans 15 residues. The germline V gene has CDR1 SGHNT and CDR2 YENEEA. Losses at the gene ends were 6 bases for V and 6 bases for J; bases not matched to a gene: 7. The whole variable domain, remainder taken from reference TRBV11-3 and TRBJ1-3, is EAGVVQSPRYKIIEKKQPVAFWCNPISGHNTLYWYLQNLGQGPELLIRYENEEAVDDSQLPKDRFSAERLKGVDSTLKIQPAELGDSAVYLCASRYGTGGTNTIYFGEGSWLTVV.

The V call is TRBV11-2, the J call TRBJ1-2, with 10 nucleotides matching TRBD1. This CDR3 region has 15 residues. The trim removed 5 bases at V and 3 bases at J, leaving 6 bases unmatched. The germline CDR1 and CDR2 sequences are SGHAT and FQNNGV. CDR3 nucleotide sequence: TGTGCCAGCAGCCCCGACAGGGGGCGGTACTATGGCTACACCTTC. Translation: CASSPDRGRYYGYTF.

This clone was found a few times. The chain uses TRBV11-2 and TRBJ2-7; the match to TRBD1 covers 7 bases. Germline CDR1 reads SGHAT; CDR2 reads FQNNGV. Trimming cost V 0 bases and J 4 bases; bases outside gene matches: 6. CDR3 length equals 15 residues. The CDR3: CASSLEGGTGYEQYF. For the CDR3, the DNA is TGTGCCAGCAGCTTAGAAGGGGGCACCGGGTACGAGCAGTACTTC.

The V call is TRBV6-5, the J call TRBJ1-4; D possibly corresponds to TRBD1 (5 bases). V was pared by 7 bases and J by 0 bases, with 12 bases between. Germline V gene data show CDR1 as MNHEY and CDR2 as SVGAGI. This CDR3 spans 15 amino acids. The CDR3 bases are TGTGCCAGCAAGCCTTGGACATCAACTAATGAAAAACTGTTTTTT. It translates to CASKPWTSTNEKLFF.

The chain has TRBV5-6 and TRBJ2-5, with 7 bases matching TRBD1. Germline-derived CDR1 and CDR2 are SGHDT and YYEEEE. The CDR3 is made up of 15 amino acids. Germline trimming cut 2 bases from V and 1 base from J; bases unmatched to any gene: 5. The DNA of the CDR3 is TGTGCCAGCAGCTTAGAACAGGGGATCCAAGAGACCCAGTACTTC. As protein: CASSLEQGIQETQYF.

The rearrangement uses TRBV7-9 and TRBJ2-2; either TRBD1 or TRBD2 may supply D (5 bases each). The CDR3 spans 14 residues. The V gene's germline CDR1 is SEHNR and CDR2 FQNEAQ (reference sequence). Trimming pared 1 base from V and 4 bases from J, leaving 7 bases between. CDR3 bases: TGTGCCAGCAGCTTAGTCGGGGCCACCGGGGAGCTGTTTTTT. This gives the protein CASSLVGATGELFF.

This sequence joins TRBV9 and TRBJ1-6; no reliable D call. The V end lost 0 bases, the J end lost 7 bases, and 5 bases lay between the germline ends. Germline CDR1 reads SGDLS; CDR2 reads YYNGEE. There are 13 residues in the CDR3. The CDR3 spells CASSVAANSPLHF. For the CDR3, the DNA is TGTGCCAGCAGCGTAGCTGCAAATTCACCCCTCCACTTT.

This clone has a handful of counts. The chain links TRBV9 to TRBJ1-1; D ambiguous. The V and J ends lost 3 bases and 5 bases respectively, with 11 bases between them. Germline CDR1 SGDLS, CDR2 YYNGEE. The CDR3 sequence is 13 residues long. The CDR3 nucleotides read TGTGCCAGCAGCGCACCGGGGAGAACTGAAGCTTTCTTT. It yields the protein CASSAPGRTEAFF.

The rearrangement uses TRBV6-1 and TRBJ2-1; D is unresolved. The V end was cut by 4 bases, the J end by 6 bases, with 13 bases between. Germline-derived CDR1 and CDR2 are MNHNS and SASEGT. The CDR3 consists of 14 residues. CDR3 in amino acids: CASSVLGVTNEQFF. DNA for the CDR3: TGTGCCAGCAGTGTCCTTGGGGTCACCAATGAGCAGTTCTTC.

The V and J genes are TRBV9 and TRBJ2-2; TRBD2 might be the D (6 bases). This CDR3 spans 15 amino acids. V was clipped by 4 bases and J by 6 bases, with 16 bases between them. CDR1 and CDR2 (germline): SGDLS, YYNGEE. The CDR3 bases are TGTGCCAGCAGCCAAGGAGGGAACAAAGCCGGGGAGCTGTTTTTT. Translating gives CASSQGGNKAGELFF.

V is TRBV7-9 and J is TRBJ1-1; weak D call: TRBD1 (6 bases). CDR3 length: 12 amino acids. Trimming pared 7 bases from V and 4 bases from J, leaving 10 bases between. Germline values: CDR1 SEHNR, CDR2 FQNEAQ (reference sequence). The CDR3 spells CASKGGGTEAFF. The CDR3 DNA sequence: TGTGCCAGCAAGGGGGGTGGCACTGAAGCTTTCTTT.

The chain uses TRBV30 and TRBJ1-1; the D gene is possibly TRBD1 (6 bases). Germline values: CDR1 GTSNPN, CDR2 SVGIG (reference sequence). The CDR3 extends over 14 amino acids. Trimming removed 3 bases at V and 3 bases at J, with 14 bases between. CDR3 nucleotide sequence: TGTGCCTGGAGGGAAACAGGGCCGGACACTGAAGCTTTCTTT. Translating gives CAWRETGPDTEAFF.